This T cell receptor (beta chain) was captured in a study of T cells after posttransplantation cyclophosphamide. V was pared by 1 base and J by 0 bases, with 9 bases between. The CDR3 runs to 15 residues. Germline CDR1 is SGHAT and CDR2 is FQNNGV. Turning to this clone: Its antigen remains unidentified.

Treatment was busulfan-fludarabine conditioning, a marrow graft, and cyclophosphamide on days +3 and +4. Points from the study as a whole: Skin or GI-infiltrating T cells shared few TRB sequences with blood.

TCRdb's table, derived via immunoSEQ multiplex PCR, lists solely in-frame clones and lacks some. The repertoire holds roughly 20,000 clones, with over 70% as singletons. The sample consisted of PBMCs, taken after an allogeneic stem cell transplant with post-transplant cyclophosphamide. This chain connects TRBV11-2 to TRBJ1-1; no reliable D call. The sequence was obtained from a male patient in his thirties who received an allogeneic stem cell transplant from a related donor, was CMV-positive, and had acute GVHD only. Some T cells may originate from the graft donor. The CDR3 protein is CASSLVADMNTEAFF. The DNA of the CDR3 is TGTGCCAGCAGCTTAGTGGCAGACATGAACACTGAAGCTTTCTTT.